A selection of T cell receptor beta chains follows, all from one sample in a study of shared clonotypes between healthy human individuals. Method: immunoSEQ multiplex PCR; TCRdb's copy keeps in-frame clones and lacks some. The table records 550,000 to 750,000 clones, roughly 94% of them present only once. The sample taken for sequencing was naive CD8+ T cells sorted from blood. The source of these receptors is a man aged 25-40 years in good health. The CDR3 runs from the conserved cysteine through the conserved F or W. The order of the fields is V gene, clone size, J gene, D gene, CDR3 DNA, CDR3 protein. D genes are given only for firm matches. Part of the rows lack a size; the others show once, few, many or a class for expanded clones.

>TRBV4-1|-|TRBJ2-7|-
TGCGCCAGCAGCCTTAGGGTGGAGTCCTACGAGCAGTACTTC
CASSLRVESYEQYF
>TRBV15|-|TRBJ2-1|TRBD2
TGTGCCACCAGGGAACTAGCGGCTAATGAGCAGTTCTTC
CATRELAANEQFF
>TRBV11-2|-|TRBJ2-1|-
TGTGCCAGCAGCCGCACAAGCGGAACCTACAATGAGCAGTTCTTC
CASSRTSGTYNEQFF
>TRBV27|-|TRBJ1-2|TRBD1
TGTGCCAGCAGTCTCGGACAGGGGGCGGACTATGGCTACACCTTC
CASSLGQGADYGYTF
>TRBV9|once|TRBJ2-1|TRBD2
TGTGCCAGCAGCGTAGTAGCGGGAGTCTACAATGAGCAGTTCTTC
CASSVVAGVYNEQFF
>TRBV5-1|once|TRBJ2-5|TRBD1
TGCGCCAGCAGCTTATCGACAGGGTTGGAGACCCAGTACTTC
CASSLSTGLETQYF
>TRBV30|-|TRBJ2-2|-
TGTGCTCGAACGTACGGGGTTGGCGGGGAGCTGTTTTTT
CARTYGVGGELFF
>TRBV14|-|TRBJ2-3|-
TGTGCCAGCAGCCAAGGGCCCGGATTGTTTGATACGCAGTATTTT
CASSQGPGLFDTQYF
>TRBV29-1|once|TRBJ2-2|-
TGCAGCGTTGAGGTGGCCGGGGAGCTGTTTTTT
CSVEVAGELFF
>TRBV7-2|-|TRBJ2-1|-
TGTGCCAGCAGCCCTACCCCCTACAATGAGCAGTTCTTC
CASSPTPYNEQFF
>TRBV5-4|-|TRBJ2-3|-
TGTGCCAGCAGCTTCCGGGACCGCTCAGATACGCAGTATTTT
CASSFRDRSDTQYF
>TRBV11-1|-|TRBJ1-4|TRBD1
TGTGCCAGCAGCTCGGACAGGGATAATGAAAAACTGTTTTTT
CASSSDRDNEKLFF
>TRBV5-6|-|TRBJ2-1|-
TGTGCCAGCAGTCTCGACTTAGTCAATGAGCAGTTCTTC
CASSLDLVNEQFF
>TRBV7-9|-|TRBJ2-1|TRBD2
TGTGCCAGCAGCTTGACTAGCGGGAGGCTTAATGAGCAGTTCTTC
CASSLTSGRLNEQFF
>TRBV14|-|TRBJ2-6|-
TGTGCCAGCAGCCAAGCTAAAAGCCGTTACGAATTCTCTGGGGCCAACGTCCTGACTTTC
CASSQAKSRYEFSGANVLTF
>TRBV9|-|TRBJ2-7|-
TGTGCCAGCAGCCTAGGACAGCGAACCTACGAGCAGTACTTC
CASSLGQRTYEQYF
>TRBV11-2|-|TRBJ2-5|-
TGTGCCAGCAGCCCCGGAGACCTAGAACAGCCTGAAGAGACCCAGTACTTC
CASSPGDLEQPEETQYF
>TRBV25-1|-|TRBJ2-7|-
TGTGCCAGCAGTCCGGTAGGGCAGACCACAACCTACGAGCAGTACTTC
CASSPVGQTTTYEQYF
>TRBV4-1|-|TRBJ2-1|TRBD2
TGCGCCAGCAGCCAAAGGCCCCCGTTGAGCGGGAGCGACAATGAGCAGTTCTTC
CASSQRPPLSGSDNEQFF
>TRBV7-9|-|TRBJ2-7|-
TGTGCCAGCAGCTCTCCCGACAGGCCACGATCCTCCTACGAGCAGTACTTC
CASSSPDRPRSSYEQYF
>TRBV2|-|TRBJ2-7|-
TGTGCCAGCATTATCGGGCAGAGATACGAGCAGTACTTC
CASIIGQRYEQYF
>TRBV13|-|TRBJ1-1|TRBD1
TGTGCCAGCAGCTCAACAGGGGTCCGAGGGAACACTGAAGCTTTCTTT
CASSSTGVRGNTEAFF
>TRBV19|-|TRBJ2-7|-
TGTGCCAGTAGTGCAAAAGGACTGCTTGGCGAGCAGTACTTC
CASSAKGLLGEQYF
>TRBV7-6|-|TRBJ2-3|TRBD2
TGTGCCAGCAGCTCGAGAGGACTAGCGGGAGGGTTGACAGATACGCAGTATTTT
CASSSRGLAGGLTDTQYF
>TRBV28|-|TRBJ2-7|TRBD2
TGTGCCAGCAGTTCCCGGGGGGGGGCACGCGAGCAGTACTTC
CASSSRGGAREQYF
>TRBV7-9|-|TRBJ2-7|TRBD1
TGTGCCAGCAGCTACGCGGACAGGGATGGAGAGCAGTACTTC
CASSYADRDGEQYF
>TRBV6-6|-|TRBJ2-7|-
TGTGCCAGCACCTCGGGACCTGGGGGACTCGAGCAGTACTTC
CASTSGPGGLEQYF
>TRBV27|once|TRBJ2-7|-
TGTGCCAGCAGTTTCGGGACTGCTTACGAGCAGTACTTC
CASSFGTAYEQYF
>TRBV4-2|-|TRBJ1-2|-
TGTGCCAGCAGCTTCTCATATGGCTACACCTTC
CASSFSYGYTF
>TRBV7-9|once|TRBJ1-2|-
TGTGCCAGCAGCACCACCGGGACACGGCTTTTTGATGGCTACACCTTC
CASSTTGTRLFDGYTF
>TRBV2|-|TRBJ2-1|-
TGTGCCACCCTCAGCGGGCAGGGCTACAATGAGCAGTTCTTC
CATLSGQGYNEQFF
>TRBV6-5|once|TRBJ2-1|-
TGTGCCAGCAGTTACCCCGGTTTGAATGAGCAGTTCTTC
CASSYPGLNEQFF
>TRBV6-5|-|TRBJ1-2|TRBD1
TGTGCCAGACAGGGGGCCGGATTAGCTAACTATGGCTACACCTTC
CARQGAGLANYGYTF
>TRBV10-3|-|TRBJ2-5|-
TGTGCCATCAGTCCAGGCACGGGGAAAGAAGAGACCCAGTACTTC
CAISPGTGKEETQYF
>TRBV7-9|-|TRBJ1-2|-
TGTGCCAGCAGCCTTGCTCCTTATGAAAGTCATGGCTACACCTTC
CASSLAPYESHGYTF
>TRBV21-1|-|TRBJ2-4|-
TGTGCCATCGAACCGGACAGGGGGCAGGAAGCCAAAAACATTCAGTACTTC
CAIEPDRGQEAKNIQYF
>TRBV29-1|once|TRBJ1-1|-
TGCAGCGTTGACGTGGGGAACACTGAAGCTTTCTTT
CSVDVGNTEAFF
>TRBV7-9|-|TRBJ1-1|-
TGTGCCAGCAGCTTGAGGACAGAGAACACTGAAGCTTTCTTT
CASSLRTENTEAFF
>TRBV7-2|-|TRBJ2-1|TRBD2
TGTGCCAGCAGCTCCTCCGGGACTAGCTACAATGAGCAGTTCTTC
CASSSSGTSYNEQFF
>TRBV7-9|-|TRBJ1-1|-
TGTGCCAGCCGACTCCCCCTAACTCTGAACACTGAAGCTTTCTTT
CASRLPLTLNTEAFF
>TRBV4-3|-|TRBJ1-2|-
TGCGCCAGCAGCCAAGATCAAGGGGCGTGGTATGATGGCTACACCTTC
CASSQDQGAWYDGYTF
>TRBV4-2|-|TRBJ2-3|-
TGTGCCAGCAGCCAAGCGGAAGTAAGCACAGATACGCAGTATTTT
CASSQAEVSTDTQYF
>TRBV7-9|-|TRBJ2-1|-
TGTGCCAGCAGCAAGGCAAGACTTAGCTCCTACAATGAGCAGTTCTTC
CASSKARLSSYNEQFF
>TRBV6-1|-|TRBJ2-1|TRBD2
TGTGCCAGCAAAGAAAGGACTAGAAAGTACAATGAGCAGTTCTTC
CASKERTRKYNEQFF
>TRBV19|-|TRBJ2-1|-
TGTGCCAGTAGTATAACAGAGGCCGACAATGAGCAGTTCTTC
CASSITEADNEQFF
>TRBV14|-|TRBJ2-1|TRBD2
TGTGCCAGCAGCCAGGCTCTCAGCGGGAGGGGCGCATACAATGAGCAGTTCTTC
CASSQALSGRGAYNEQFF
>TRBV19|-|TRBJ1-1|TRBD1
TGTGCCAGTAGATTGACAGGGATGAACACTGAAGCTTTCTTT
CASRLTGMNTEAFF